This T cell receptor (beta chain) was observed in a study of blood T cell repertoires in COVID-19 (dated by TCRdb to 2018 to 2020). Study-wide context: Samples from collaborators originated in the United States, Italy and Spain and spanned both the acute and convalescent phases of COVID-19. The prospective study material was composed of cDNA or gDNA derived from T cells, B-cell-depleted T cells, or PBMCs. Subjects who had been exposed to COVID-19, were actively infected with it, or had recovered from it provided the deeply sampled blood TCRbeta repertoires that made up the dataset. Nearly every sample came with metadata listing a de-identified subject ID, COVID-19 status, age in years and sex. Where available, HLA class I and class II types were taken from metadata supplied by the sample provider and were not determined by assay-based typing. The repertoires were released in a freely available public database meant as a resource for research on the immune response to SARS-CoV-2. The samples were drawn from the first 160 participants of the ongoing ImmuneRACE study and from 1,254 subjects provided by 6 global collaborators. Points the paper makes about the study in general: The quantity of clinical and demographic metadata differed by source and by participant and was supplied without curation.

Trimming removed 3 bases from V and 4 bases from J; the gene matches leave 9 bases unexplained. Via the germline V gene (reference sequence), CDR1 is LNHNV and CDR2 YYDKDF. From the cysteine up to the phenylalanine, the CDR3 has a length of 16 residues. CDR3 DNA is the only sequence kept; it has 48 bases, read in frame from the first base. Concerning this clone itself: Its antigen is not yet known. No quality values exist for individual bases; no much larger clone is one base distant.

In the prospective study, participants were about 18 to 95 years old, resided in 24 geographic areas of the United States, and were enrolled through a virtual design. In the prospective study, participants were assigned to cohorts based on the clinical history participants reported in a screening survey and a study questionnaire. Recovered participants in ImmuneRACE Cohort 3 were defined as having two consecutive negative NP/OP PCR tests, clearance from a healthcare professional, or resolution of symptoms. In the prospective study, mobile phlebotomists collected whole blood, serum and a nasopharyngeal or oropharyngeal swab from each participant. Prospective study participants could optionally give additional blood draws and questionnaires over an approximately two-month period. Before DNA extraction, prospective study blood samples were shipped either frozen or at room temperature. The immunoSEQ Assay, a bias-controlled multiplex PCR, was used to amplify TCRbeta CDR3 regions from genomic DNA. The authors processed their data as follows. Nucleated cell counts per sample were estimated from amplification of reference gene primers within the assay. To quantify the absolute abundance of each unique TCRbeta CDR3 rearrangement, sequence reads were collapsed and filtered. Productive Simpson clonality was computed per sample as the square root of Simpson's diversity index over productive rearrangements. TCRdb took this table from immuneACCESS and kept in-frame rearrangements with V and J called. Such tables lack part of the clones; where checked against another copy, unresolved V genes explain under half of the gap, and the rest is unexplained. That table is the source of V, J and clone size, and D and trimming were worked out from the DNA. The sample records a few hundred thousand clones, 80% to 90% of which are singletons. The ten largest clonotypes hold just under 9% of the sample.

This TCR came from a woman aged 18-29 years who had recovered from COVID-19. The rearrangement joined TRBV15 to TRBJ2-5; TRBD2 lines up with 9 middle nucleotides. Material for sequencing was PBMCs or T cells enriched from blood (not recorded which). The sequence in DNA is TGTGCCACCAGCAGGGGTGTAGCGGGAGCGGGAGAGACCCAGTACTTC. Translated, it gives CATSRGVAGAGETQYF. The CDR3, completed at both ends by the reference TRBV15 and TRBJ2-5 genes, gives the full variable domain DAMVIQNPRYQVTQFGKPVTLSCSQTLNHNVMYWYQQKSSQAPKLLFHYYDKDFNNEADTPDNFQSRRPNTSFCFLDIRSPGLGDTAMYLCATSRGVAGAGETQYFGPGTRLLVL.